This T cell receptor (beta chain) came from a study of T-cell reconstitution after alpha-beta-depleted transplantation in children. Study-level findings and limits: After transplant, high TCRbeta diversity at day 60 in some patients arose from surviving recipient T cells and thymic progenitors. The main origin of T-cell counts and diversity one year after transplant was newly produced T cells. Reportedly, roughly two months post-transplant, alpha-beta T cells arose from several hundred expanded graft clones.

This sample's TCRbeta library carried unique molecular identifier barcodes. TCRdb re-called the PCR reads through MiXCR, storing one row per CDR3 protein. The sample lists around 31,000 distinct CDR3 sequences; under 8% were seen once. This clonotype was seen repeatedly, ten times or more. Its antigen is as yet unknown. The sample here was peripheral blood, taken 60 days after TCRalphabeta/CD19-depleted stem cell transplant. This clonotype was sampled from a child under two years old who had a stem cell transplant for acute myeloid leukemia, so the T cells may come from the graft donor.

The CDR3 DNA follows: TGTGCCAGTCTCCTAGCTGATACGCAGTATTTT. Its translation: CASLLADTQYF. The V gene is TRBV2, the J gene TRBJ2-3, with D possibly being TRBD2 (5 bases). CDR1 is SNHLY and CDR2 is FYNNEI in the germline V gene. There are 11 residues in the CDR3. V lost 9 bases and J 6 bases, leaving 10 bases between the germline ends.